This TCR beta chain was observed in a study of cytotoxic CD8 clonotypes in ibrutinib-treated CLL. CDR1 is MDHEN and CDR2 is SYDVKM in the germline V gene. The CDR3 has 11 residues. The ends were cut back, 4 bases at V and 6 bases at J, with 7 bases in the middle. Target depth was 1 in 200,000 to 1 in 1 million T cells, about 10x per clonotype. The table came from immunoSEQ multiplex PCR; TCRdb's copy has only in-frame clones and leaves some out. The sample lists fewer than 300,000 clones; approximately 76% were seen once. V usage is TRBV28 and J usage is TRBJ2-7; the D is unclear. The sequenced sample was PBMCs, obtained at disease progression, from a patient treated with ibrutinib. The source is a human donor with chronic lymphocytic leukemia. DNA for the CDR3: TGTGCCAGCAGTTACGCCTCCGAGCAGTACTTC. This encodes CASSYASEQYF.